The source of this T cell receptor (beta chain) is a study of early T cells in non-severe SARS-CoV-2 infection. Study-wide context: The chains were unpaired, and the sequenced material was bulk RNA from unsorted whole blood.

Study observations and caveats: Matching against VDJdb likely underestimated virus-specific expansions, favoring anti-spike CD8.

A few counts support this clonotype. Its antigen is unidentified. Germline CDR1 is DFQATT and CDR2 is SNEGSKA (reference sequence). Trimming removed 3 bases from V and 7 bases from J, with 19 bases in between. The CDR3 contains 14 residues. Separate cDNA molecules each had unique molecular identifiers attached to them. TCRdb processed the 5' RACE reads anew with MiXCR; each CDR3 protein has one entry. This table has under 85,000 distinct CDR3 sequences, around 14% appearing once. The receptor's source is an adult who was a healthcare worker with PCR-confirmed SARS-CoV-2 infection or an uninfected control (not recorded which). The material sequenced was whole blood. The chain has TRBV20-1 and TRBJ2-7, with D possibly being TRBD1 or TRBD2 (6 bases each). The CDR3 here is CSASKGTSREEQYF. DNA for the CDR3: TGCAGTGCTAGTAAGGGGACAAGTCGGGAGGAGCAGTACTTC.